The present entry profiles one TCR beta chain with its context. The data belong to a study of control samples from healthy donors and cancer patients. The V end was cut by 0 bases, the J end by 4 bases, with 9 bases between. CDR1 and CDR2 (germline): MNHEY, SVGAGI. This CDR3 spans 14 amino acids. Assay: immunoSEQ multiplex PCR; the TCRdb copy retains only in-frame clones and omits some. The sample shows about 34,000 clones, about 86% of them seen only once. This rearrangement joins TRBV6-5 to TRBJ1-1; D call uncertain. The receptor comes from a woman between 35 and 50 years old with lung cancer. Sequenced: PBMCs. CDR3 in DNA: TGTGCCAGCAGTTACTCGCTCGGAGGCACTGAAGCTTTCTTT. This translates into CASSYSLGGTEAFF.